This T cell receptor beta chain stems from a study of vaccination and CD4 T cells after COVID-19. The treatment is: approximately nine-day PBMC culture with coronavirus spike peptide pools or control peptides (ViraFEST assay). Of note for this clonotype: Antigen: not known.

The CDR3 consists of 11 residues. The V end lost 8 bases, the J end lost 7 bases, and 11 bases lay between the germline ends. Germline assignment: CDR1 MNHEY and CDR2 SMNVEV (reference sequence). Cultured CD4+ T cell DNA was sequenced using the Oncomine TCR Beta short-read assay. TCRdb re-called the PCR reads through MiXCR, storing one row per CDR3 protein. The profile shows about 16,000 distinct CDR3 sequences, about 51% of them singletons. The source material was CD4+ T cells from blood, cultured in vitro, sampled before SARS-CoV-2 vaccination. The receptor comes from a human donor who had recovered from COVID-19. The rearrangement uses TRBV27 and TRBJ1-2; D remains ambiguous. CDR3 nucleotides: TGTGCCAGCGGGCTACTTGGTGGCTACACCTTC. It codes for CASGLLGGYTF.